This T cell receptor (beta chain) emerged from a study of blood T cell repertoires in COVID-19. At the level of the study: From the United States, Italy and Spain came samples of acute and convalescent COVID-19.

Enrollees, about 18 to 89 years old, lived in 20 to 25 US areas. Self-reported history from a screening survey and questionnaire set each donor's cohort. Trimming took 5 bases from V and 0 from J; bases not matched to a gene: 14. Germline loops: CDR1 SGHVS, CDR2 FNYEAQ. The CDR3 has 19 amino acids. Original processing notes: Reference gene primer amplification yielded estimated nucleated cell counts. Assay used: immunoSEQ multiplex PCR; TCRdb lists only in-frame clones, some missing. The V and J calls and clone size are taken from that table; D and trimming were inferred from the DNA. The table shows roughly 250,000 clones, with under 95% occurring only once.

The V and J genes are TRBV7-6 and TRBJ1-3, with 9 bases identical to TRBD1. The receptor comes from a middle-aged woman with acute COVID-19. The material sequenced was PBMCs or T cells enriched from blood (not recorded which). The CDR3 DNA is TGTGCCAGCAGCCCCCGGGACAGGGATAGTATGCACTCTGGAAACACCATATATTTT. Protein sequence: CASSPRDRDSMHSGNTIYF. Variable domain in full (rest from reference TRBV7-6 and TRBJ1-3): GAGVSQSPRYKVTKRGQDVALRCDPISGHVSLYWYRQALGQGPEFLTYFNYEAQQDKSGLPNDRFSAERPEGSISTLTIQRTEQRDSAMYRCASSPRDRDSMHSGNTIYFGEGSWLTVV.